What follows are 20 T cell receptor beta chains derived from one specimen sequenced in a study of T cells after yellow fever vaccination. TCRdb called the 5' RACE reads again in MiXCR, with one record for every CDR3 protein. The table shows 550,000 to 750,000 distinct CDR3 sequences, with about 14% occurring only once. The sample consisted of PBMCs, taken on the day of the yellow fever booster vaccination. These receptors all come from a man aged 25 to 45 who received the YFV17D yellow fever vaccine.

This clonotype was seen only a few times. This sequence joins TRBV6-5 and TRBJ2-7, with a possible D match to TRBD1 (6 bases). The CDR3 contains 15 residues. CDR1 MNHEY and CDR2 SVGAGI come from the germline V gene. V shed 3 bases and J shed 3 bases, with 15 bases lying between them. The CDR3 DNA follows: TGTGCCAGCAGTTATTCCGGGACACCTTTCTACGAGCAGTACTTC. This translates into CASSYSGTPFYEQYF.

This clonotype has more than one count but fewer than ten. The J gene is TRBJ2-5, the V gene TRBV29-1; 8 bases match TRBD2. The V gene's germline CDR1 is SQVTM and CDR2 ANQGSEA. With V trimmed by 3 bases and J by 5 bases, 5 bases remained unmatched. The CDR3 covers 13 residues. Written as DNA, the CDR3 is TGCAGCGTTGAGGTGACTAGCGCTGAGACCCAGTACTTC. This sequence encodes CSVEVTSAETQYF.

The chain couples TRBV12-5 to TRBJ1-2; D uncertain. This CDR3 region has 12 residues. Trimming removed 2 bases from V and 5 bases from J, with 6 bases in between. Germline assignment: CDR1 LGHNT and CDR2 FRNRAP. CDR3: CASGLLHYGYTF. The CDR3 DNA is TGTGCTAGTGGTTTGCTGCATTATGGCTACACCTTC. The full variable domain, completed using reference TRBV12-5 and TRBJ1-2, is DARVTQTPRHKVTEMGQEVTMRCQPILGHNTVFWYRQTMMQGLELLAYFRNRAPLDDSGMPKDRFSAEMPDATLATLKIQPSEPRDSAVYFCASGLLHYGYTFGSGTRLTVV.

This clonotype was observed a few times. The chain recombines TRBV5-1 with TRBJ2-1; D is uncertain. The germline V gene encodes CDR1 SGHRS and CDR2 YFSETQ. The CDR3 is made up of 14 amino acids. V was pared by 1 base and J by 5 bases, with 10 bases between. The CDR3 nucleotides read TGCGCCAGCAGCTTGTGGCAGTCAAACAATGAGCAGTTCTTC. It encodes CASSLWQSNNEQFF. The whole variable domain, remainder taken from reference TRBV5-1 and TRBJ2-1, is KAGVTQTPRYLIKTRGQQVTLSCSPISGHRSVSWYQQTPGQGLQFLFEYFSETQRNKGNFPGRFSGRQFSNSRSEMNVSTLELGDSALYLCASSLWQSNNEQFFGPGTRLTVL.

The rearrangement links TRBV29-1 to TRBJ2-3; D uncertain. With 0 bases removed from V and 9 bases from J, the gap between germline ends came to 7 bases. The CDR3 length is 11 residues. The germline V gene has CDR1 SQVTM and CDR2 ANQGSEA. The CDR3: CSVEDYPTQYF. CDR3 DNA: TGCAGCGTTGAAGATTACCCCACGCAGTATTTT.

The sample holds a few counts of this clonotype. The gene calls are TRBV7-8 and TRBJ1-1; possible D gene TRBD1, 6 bases. This CDR3 has 15 amino acids. CDR1 and CDR2 from the germline V gene are SGHVS and FQNEAQ. V was shortened by 4 bases and J by 0 bases, with 12 bases between the two germline ends. The CDR3 sequence: CASSSPTGLNTEAFF. CDR3 in DNA: TGTGCCAGCAGCTCCCCGACAGGCCTGAACACTGAAGCTTTCTTT.

The chain uses TRBV5-1 and TRBJ1-1; D remains unclear. The CDR3 totals 13 residues. The germline gives CDR1 SGHRS, CDR2 YFSETQ. The V gene lost 5 bases and the J gene lost 8 bases, with 16 bases spanning the gap. The CDR3 protein is CASRRVDSLEAFF. The CDR3 region has the DNA TGCGCCAGCAGGAGGGTGGACTCCCTAGAAGCTTTCTTT.

The chain has TRBV12-3 or TRBV12-4 and TRBJ2-5; D not resolved. Trimming removed 8 bases at V and 5 bases at J, with 15 bases between. The CDR3 contains 13 residues. In DNA, the CDR3 is TGTGCCAGCTCTCGGTCGAGGTCTGAGACCCAGTACTTC. This translates into CASSRSRSETQYF.

The rearrangement links TRBV20-1 to TRBJ2-7; D might be TRBD2 (6 bases). Trimming removed 4 bases from V and 0 bases from J, with 13 bases in between. The CDR3 runs to 14 residues. CDR1 and CDR2 (germline): DFQATT, SNEGSKA (reference sequence). Here the CDR3 DNA reads TGCAGTGCTACCAAGGGCGGGAACTCCTACGAGCAGTACTTC. Its translation: CSATKGGNSYEQYF.

The gene calls are TRBV7-2 and TRBJ2-1; 8 bases line up with TRBD1. With V trimmed by 0 bases and J by 14 bases, 3 bases remained unmatched. CDR1 and CDR2 from the germline V gene are SGHTA and FQGNSA. The CDR3 runs to 12 residues. The CDR3 DNA sequence: TGTGCCAGCAGCTTAGCTACAGGGGGGAAGTTCTTC. It is translated as CASSLATGGKFF.

The V gene is TRBV18, the J gene TRBJ2-3; D possibly corresponds to TRBD2 (5 bases). The V and J ends lost 5 bases and 2 bases respectively, with 14 bases between them. The CDR3 extends over 15 amino acids. Germline values: CDR1 KGHSH, CDR2 LQKENI. The CDR3: CASSALERNTDTQYF. DNA for the CDR3: TGTGCCAGCTCAGCTCTGGAGCGGAACACAGATACGCAGTATTTT.

V usage is TRBV9 and J usage is TRBJ2-2; 7 nucleotides agree with TRBD2. The CDR3 has 15 residues. CDR1 and CDR2 (germline): SGDLS, YYNGEE. V shed 0 bases, J shed 5 bases, and the junction held 4 bases outside the gene matches. The CDR3 loop is CASSVVELATGELFF. As DNA, the CDR3 is TGTGCCAGCAGCGTAGTGGAACTAGCGACCGGGGAGCTGTTTTTT.

This clonotype has more than one count but fewer than ten. V usage is TRBV12-3 or TRBV12-4 and J usage is TRBJ2-2, with 7 bases matching TRBD2. This CDR3 has 15 residues. With V trimmed by 10 bases and J by 6 bases, 14 bases remained unmatched. The CDR3 region is CATDPGGSFAGELFF. The CDR3 DNA sequence: TGTGCCACCGATCCGGGCGGGAGTTTCGCCGGGGAGCTGTTTTTT.

This clonotype was detected many times. This rearrangement joins TRBV3-1 to TRBJ1-2; D might be TRBD1 (5 bases). The CDR3 runs to 15 residues. Looked up from germline, CDR1 is LGHDT and CDR2 is YNNKEL (reference sequence). The V end was cut by 4 bases, the J end by 0 bases, with 12 bases between. This chain's CDR3 is CASSPAGGSNYGYTF. As DNA, the CDR3 is TGTGCCAGCAGCCCGGCTGGGGGATCTAACTATGGCTACACCTTC.

The rearrangement uses TRBV15 and TRBJ2-7; D possibly matches TRBD1 or TRBD2 (5 bases each). This CDR3 has 16 residues. V lost 1 base to trimming and J lost 0 bases, with 13 bases between them. Germline assignment: CDR1 LNHNV and CDR2 YYDKDF (reference sequence). The CDR3 loop is CATSRVIGTSSYEQYF. CDR3 nucleotides: TGTGCCACCAGCAGAGTTATTGGGACCAGCTCCTACGAGCAGTACTTC. The variable domain in full, completed from reference TRBV15 and TRBJ2-7, reads DAMVIQNPRYQVTQFGKPVTLSCSQTLNHNVMYWYQQKSSQAPKLLFHYYDKDFNNEADTPDNFQSRRPNTSFCFLDIRSPGLGDTAMYLCATSRVIGTSSYEQYFGPGTRLTVT.

The chain recombines TRBV6-1 with TRBJ2-7; TRBD2 aligns across 11 bases. The CDR3 is made up of 15 amino acids. After removal of 3 bases from V and 2 bases from J, the junction contained 3 bases not matched to a gene. Germline assignment: CDR1 MNHNS and CDR2 SASEGT. The CDR3 DNA reads as TGTGCCAGCAGTGAGATAGCGGGAGGGCCCTACGAGCAGTACTTC. Amino acid sequence: CASSEIAGGPYEQYF.

This clonotype turned up a few times. This chain uses TRBV7-3 with TRBJ1-1, with D possibly matching TRBD1 (5 bases). Germline CDR1 SGHTA, CDR2 FQGTGA. Trimming cost V 2 bases and J 5 bases, with 15 bases left between them. This CDR3 spans 15 amino acids. The CDR3 region has the DNA TGTGCCAGCAGCTTATCACCCGGGACGCTGACTGAAGCTTTCTTT. Translation gives CASSLSPGTLTEAFF.

The V gene is TRBV20-1, the J gene TRBJ2-3; no clear D. Germline V lookup: CDR1 DFQATT, CDR2 SNEGSKA (reference sequence). V was shortened by 5 bases and J by 8 bases, with 14 bases between the two germline ends. CDR3 size: 12 residues. The DNA for the CDR3 is TGCAGTGCTCCCCGACCCCCCAGTACGCAGTATTTT. It translates to CSAPRPPSTQYF.

The gene calls are TRBV7-6 and TRBJ2-4; D unresolved. Trimming took off 5 bases at V and 8 bases at J, with 22 bases between the two ends. Germline values: CDR1 SGHVS, CDR2 FNYEAQ. The CDR3 is made up of 16 amino acids. DNA for the CDR3: TGTGCCAGCAGCACTACCCGGATCGGTATGCCGGACATTCAGTACTTC. Its protein is CASSTTRIGMPDIQYF.

V and J are TRBV7-8 and TRBJ2-4, with TRBD1 identical over 9 bases. V shed 4 bases, J shed 6 bases, and the junction held 7 bases outside the gene matches. This CDR3 has 15 residues. Germline V gene sequence: CDR1 SGHVS, CDR2 FQNEAQ. CDR3 DNA: TGTGCCAGCAGCTCCTACCAGGACAGGGGAAACATTCAGTACTTC. It translates to CASSSYQDRGNIQYF.